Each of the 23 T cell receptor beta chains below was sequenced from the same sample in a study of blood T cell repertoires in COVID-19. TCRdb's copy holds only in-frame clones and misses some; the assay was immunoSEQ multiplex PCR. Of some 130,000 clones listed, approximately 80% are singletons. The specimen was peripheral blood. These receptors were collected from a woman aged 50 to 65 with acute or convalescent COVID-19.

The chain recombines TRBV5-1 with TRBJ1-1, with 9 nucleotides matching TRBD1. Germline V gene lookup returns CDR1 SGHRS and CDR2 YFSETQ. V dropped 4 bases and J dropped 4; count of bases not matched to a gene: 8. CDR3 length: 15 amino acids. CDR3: CASSPNGQGSTEAFF. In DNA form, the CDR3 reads TGCGCCAGCAGCCCGAACGGACAGGGGAGCACTGAAGCTTTCTTT.

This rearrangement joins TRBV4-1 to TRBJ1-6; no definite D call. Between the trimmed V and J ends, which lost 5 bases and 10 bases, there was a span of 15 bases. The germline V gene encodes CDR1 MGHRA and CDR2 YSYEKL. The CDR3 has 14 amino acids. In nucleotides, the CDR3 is TGCGCCAGCAGCGAAGGACCTTCTAGGTCACCCCTCCACTTT. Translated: CASSEGPSRSPLHF.

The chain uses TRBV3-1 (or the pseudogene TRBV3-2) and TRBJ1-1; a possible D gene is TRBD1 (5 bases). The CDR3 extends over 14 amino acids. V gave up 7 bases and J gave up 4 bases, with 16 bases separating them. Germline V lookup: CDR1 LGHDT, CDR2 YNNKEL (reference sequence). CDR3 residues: CASKAPGGGTEAFF. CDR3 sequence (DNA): TGTGCCAGCAAGGCCCCCGGGGGAGGCACTGAAGCTTTCTTT.

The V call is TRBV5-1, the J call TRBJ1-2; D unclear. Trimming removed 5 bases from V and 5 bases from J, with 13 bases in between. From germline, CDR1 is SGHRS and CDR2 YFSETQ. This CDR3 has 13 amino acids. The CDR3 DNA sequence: TGCGCCAGCAGTGACCCGAGGGAGTATGGCTACACCTTC. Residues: CASSDPREYGYTF.

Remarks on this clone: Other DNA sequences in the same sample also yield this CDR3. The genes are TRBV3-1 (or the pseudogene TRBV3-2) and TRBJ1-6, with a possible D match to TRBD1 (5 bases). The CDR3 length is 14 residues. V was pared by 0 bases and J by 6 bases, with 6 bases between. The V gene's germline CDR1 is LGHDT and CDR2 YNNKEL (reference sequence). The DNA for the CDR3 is TGTGCCAGCAGCCAAGATCAGGGTAATTCACCCCTCCACTTT. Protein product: CASSQDQGNSPLHF.

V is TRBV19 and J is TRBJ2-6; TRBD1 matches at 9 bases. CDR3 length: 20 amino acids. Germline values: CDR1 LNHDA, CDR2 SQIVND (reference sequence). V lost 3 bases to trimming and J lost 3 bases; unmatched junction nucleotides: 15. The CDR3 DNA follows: TGTGCCAGTAGTATCCCTACACAGGGGGCGCAGAGAGATGGGGCCAACGTCCTGACTTTC. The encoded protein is CASSIPTQGAQRDGANVLTF.

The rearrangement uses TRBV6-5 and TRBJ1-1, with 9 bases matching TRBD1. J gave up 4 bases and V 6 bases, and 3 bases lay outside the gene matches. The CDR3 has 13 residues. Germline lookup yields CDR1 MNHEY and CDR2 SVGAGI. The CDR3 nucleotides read TGTGCCAGCAGAGCGACAGGGGGCACTGAAGCTTTCTTT. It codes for CASRATGGTEAFF.

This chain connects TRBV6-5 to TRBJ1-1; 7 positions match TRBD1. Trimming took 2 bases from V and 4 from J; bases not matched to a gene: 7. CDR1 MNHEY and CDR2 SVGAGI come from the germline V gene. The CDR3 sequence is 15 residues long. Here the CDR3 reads CASSYGGTVSTEAFF. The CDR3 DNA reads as TGTGCCAGCAGTTACGGTGGGACAGTGAGCACTGAAGCTTTCTTT.

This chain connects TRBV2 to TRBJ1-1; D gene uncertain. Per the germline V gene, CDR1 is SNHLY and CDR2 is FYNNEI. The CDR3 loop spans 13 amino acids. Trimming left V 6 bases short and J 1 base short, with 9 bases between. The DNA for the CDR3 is TGTGCCAGCAGACTAGACGGGAACACTGAAGCTTTCTTT. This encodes CASRLDGNTEAFF. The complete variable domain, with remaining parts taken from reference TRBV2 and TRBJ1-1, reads EPEVTQTPSHQVTQMGQEVILRCVPISNHLYFYWYRQILGQKVEFLVSFYNNEISEKSEIFDDQFSVERPDGSNFTLKIRSTKLEDSAMYFCASRLDGNTEAFFGQGTRLTVV.

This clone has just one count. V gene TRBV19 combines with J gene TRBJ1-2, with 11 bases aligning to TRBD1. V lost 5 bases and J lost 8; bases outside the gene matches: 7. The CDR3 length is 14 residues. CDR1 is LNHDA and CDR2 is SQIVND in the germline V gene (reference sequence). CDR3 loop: CASSGQGAVGGYTF. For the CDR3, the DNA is TGTGCCAGTAGTGGACAGGGGGCGGTCGGAGGCTACACCTTC.

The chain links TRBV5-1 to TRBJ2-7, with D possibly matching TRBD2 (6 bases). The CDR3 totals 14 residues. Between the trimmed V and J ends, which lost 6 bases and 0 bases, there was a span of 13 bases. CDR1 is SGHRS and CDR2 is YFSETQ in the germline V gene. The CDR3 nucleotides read TGCGCCAGCACCCTGGCGGGGAGCTCCTACGAGCAGTACTTC. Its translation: CASTLAGSSYEQYF.

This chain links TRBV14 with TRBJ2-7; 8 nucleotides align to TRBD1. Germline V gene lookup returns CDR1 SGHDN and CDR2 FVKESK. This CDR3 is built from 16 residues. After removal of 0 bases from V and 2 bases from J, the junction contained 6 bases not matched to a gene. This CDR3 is CASSQDKGQGPYEQYF. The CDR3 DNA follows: TGTGCCAGCAGCCAAGATAAAGGACAGGGACCCTACGAGCAGTACTTC. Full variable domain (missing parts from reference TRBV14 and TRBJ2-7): EAGVTQFPSHSVIEKGQTVTLRCDPISGHDNLYWYRRVMGKEIKFLLHFVKESKQDESGMPNNRFLAERTGGTYSTLKVQPAELEDSGVYFCASSQDKGQGPYEQYFGPGTRLTVT.

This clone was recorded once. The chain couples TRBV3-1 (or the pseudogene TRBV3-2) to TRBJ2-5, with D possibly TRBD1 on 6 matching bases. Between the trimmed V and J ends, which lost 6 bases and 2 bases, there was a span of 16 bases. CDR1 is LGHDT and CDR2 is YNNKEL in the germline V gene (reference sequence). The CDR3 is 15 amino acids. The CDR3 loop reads CASSQPGTPQETQYF. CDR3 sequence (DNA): TGTGCCAGCAGTCAGCCCGGGACACCACAAGAGACCCAGTACTTC.

The chain's CDR3 is CASSPGTVRNTIYF. CDR3 sequence (DNA): TGTGCCAGCAGTCCCGGGACAGTACGAAACACCATATATTTT. The chain is built from TRBV6-6 and TRBJ1-3; 7 bases fit TRBD1. Germline V lookup: CDR1 MNHNY, CDR2 SVGAGI (reference sequence). This CDR3 region has 14 residues. J gave up 5 bases and V 5 bases, and 6 bases lay outside the gene matches.

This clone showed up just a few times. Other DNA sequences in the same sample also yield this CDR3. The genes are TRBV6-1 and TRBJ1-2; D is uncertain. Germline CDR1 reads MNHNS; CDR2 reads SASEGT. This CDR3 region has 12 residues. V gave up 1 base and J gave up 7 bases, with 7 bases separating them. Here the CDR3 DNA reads TGTGCCAGCAGTGAAGGGGGAGTTGGCTACACCTTC. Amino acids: CASSEGGVGYTF.

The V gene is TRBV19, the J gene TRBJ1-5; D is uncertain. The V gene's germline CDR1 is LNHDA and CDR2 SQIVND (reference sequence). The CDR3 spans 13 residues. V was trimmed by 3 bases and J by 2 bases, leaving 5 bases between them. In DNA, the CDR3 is TGTGCCAGTAGTATCGGTGGCAATCAGCCCCAGCATTTT. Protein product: CASSIGGNQPQHF.

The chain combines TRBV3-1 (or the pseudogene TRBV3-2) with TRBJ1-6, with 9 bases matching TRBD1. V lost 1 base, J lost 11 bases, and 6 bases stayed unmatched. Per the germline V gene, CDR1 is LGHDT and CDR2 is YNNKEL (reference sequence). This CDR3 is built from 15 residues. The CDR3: CASSQGGQGIAPLHF. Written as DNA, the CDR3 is TGTGCCAGCAGCCAAGGCGGACAGGGGATCGCACCCCTCCACTTT.

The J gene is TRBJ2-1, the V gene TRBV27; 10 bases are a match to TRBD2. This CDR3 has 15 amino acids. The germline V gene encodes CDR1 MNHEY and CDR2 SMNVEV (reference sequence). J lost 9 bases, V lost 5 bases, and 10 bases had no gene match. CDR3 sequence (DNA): TGTGCCAGCAGTCCGACTAGCGGGTGGGGTACTGAGCAGTTCTTC. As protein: CASSPTSGWGTEQFF.

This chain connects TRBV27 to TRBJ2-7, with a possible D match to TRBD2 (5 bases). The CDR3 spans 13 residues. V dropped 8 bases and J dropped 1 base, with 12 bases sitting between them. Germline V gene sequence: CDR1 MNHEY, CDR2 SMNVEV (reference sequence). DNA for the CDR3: TGTGCCAGCGGGCTAGCCCCTTCCTACGAGCAGTACTTC. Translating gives CASGLAPSYEQYF.

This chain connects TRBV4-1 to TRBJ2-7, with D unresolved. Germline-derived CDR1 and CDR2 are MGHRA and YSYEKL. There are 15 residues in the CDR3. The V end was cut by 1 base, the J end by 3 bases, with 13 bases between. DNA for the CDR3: TGCGCCAGCAGCCAAGCTCTTGGGCAGAACTACGAGCAGTACTTC. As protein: CASSQALGQNYEQYF.

CDR3 nucleotide sequence: TGCGCCAGCAGTGAGTCGTTGGGGGCTCAGCCCCAGCATTTT. It yields the protein CASSESLGAQPQHF. The chain recombines TRBV10-2 with TRBJ1-5; D might be TRBD1 (6 bases). The CDR3 is made up of 14 amino acids. Germline V gene lookup returns CDR1 WSHSY and CDR2 SAAADI. Trimming cost V 0 bases and J 6 bases, with 9 bases left between them.

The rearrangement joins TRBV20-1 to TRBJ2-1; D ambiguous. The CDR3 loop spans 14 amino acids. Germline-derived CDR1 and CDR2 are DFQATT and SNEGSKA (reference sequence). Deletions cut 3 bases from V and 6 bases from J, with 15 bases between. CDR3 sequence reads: CSASLLELRNEQFF. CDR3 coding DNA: TGCAGTGCTAGTCTTCTGGAACTACGCAATGAGCAGTTCTTC.

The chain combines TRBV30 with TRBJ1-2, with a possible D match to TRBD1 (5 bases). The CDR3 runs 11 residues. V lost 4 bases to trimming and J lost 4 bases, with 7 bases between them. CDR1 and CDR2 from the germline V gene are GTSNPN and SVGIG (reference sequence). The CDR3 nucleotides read TGTGCCTGGACTAGGGGCTATGGCTACACCTTC. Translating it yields CAWTRGYGYTF.